The rows below give T cell receptor beta chains drawn from one sample of a study of blood T cells in healthy people across ages. TCRdb redid the calling of the 5' RACE reads with MiXCR, one entry per CDR3 protein. The sample has around 1.5 million distinct CDR3 sequences, roughly 40% seen once. The sequenced sample was blood. All receptors come from a woman between 18 and 29 years old in good health. Each CDR3 is given with its conserved first and last residue. Fields, in order: V gene, clone size, J gene, D gene, CDR3 protein, CDR3 DNA. The D gene is left open where the match is weak. Clone size is stated in some rows and not others, as once, few, many or a class when expanded.

>TRBV2|many|TRBJ1-1|TRBD1
CASRGQPNTEAFF
TGTGCCAGCAGGGGACAGCCGAACACTGAAGCTTTCTTT
>TRBV20-1|NA|TRBJ2-7|NA
CSARESPGGEQYF
TGCAGTGCTAGAGAGAGCCCGGGCGGGGAGCAGTACTTC
>TRBV18|NA|TRBJ2-3|NA
CASSPRGQGGKDTQYF
TGTGCCAGCTCACCGCGAGGACAGGGAGGGAAAGATACGCAGTATTTT
>TRBV11-2|NA|TRBJ1-2|NA
CASSPDRGGLFYGYTF
TGTGCCAGCAGCCCTGATCGGGGCGGACTCTTCTATGGCTACACCTTC
>TRBV6-2/TRBV6-3|NA|TRBJ2-1|TRBD2
CASRWTSGRVSYNEQFF
TGTGCCAGCAGATGGACTAGCGGGAGGGTGTCCTACAATGAGCAGTTCTTC
>TRBV2|few|TRBJ2-1|NA
CASSEAWEQFF
TGTGCCAGCAGTGAAGCGTGGGAGCAGTTCTTC
>TRBV12-3/TRBV12-4|NA|TRBJ2-1|NA
CASSLGGGRFHEQFF
TGTGCCAGCAGTTTAGGGGGGGGGCGCTTCCATGAGCAGTTCTTC
>TRBV12-3/TRBV12-4|once|TRBJ2-1|NA
CASSIDHVYYNEQFF
TGTGCCAGCAGCATCGACCACGTCTACTACAATGAGCAGTTCTTC
>TRBV5-1|NA|TRBJ1-2|TRBD1
CASSPTGTGGNYGYTF
TGCGCCAGCAGCCCGACCGGGACAGGGGGAAACTATGGCTACACCTTC
>TRBV7-2|NA|TRBJ2-1|TRBD2
CASSETSGHNEQFF
TGTGCCAGCAGCGAGACTAGCGGGCACAATGAGCAGTTCTTC
>TRBV14|NA|TRBJ2-3|NA
CATRTGDTQYF
TGTGCCACCCGAACAGGGGATACGCAGTATTTT
>TRBV28|once|TRBJ2-1|NA
CAGKAGSYNEQFF
TGTGCCGGCAAGGCGGGAAGCTACAATGAGCAGTTCTTC
>TRBV12-3/TRBV12-4|NA|TRBJ2-1|NA
CASSLGGALNEQFF
TGTGCCAGCAGTTTAGGGGGGGCCCTCAATGAGCAGTTCTTC
>TRBV20-1|NA|TRBJ2-7|TRBD2
CSAHVLAGDSYEQYF
TGCAGTGCTCACGTCCTAGCGGGAGATTCCTACGAGCAGTACTTC
>TRBV10-3|NA|TRBJ1-2|TRBD1
CAISEPRTGDYGYTF
TGTGCCATCAGTGAGCCTAGGACAGGGGATTATGGCTACACCTTC
>TRBV10-3|NA|TRBJ1-2|NA
CAISVDVHGYTF
TGTGCCATCAGTGTAGATGTCCATGGCTACACCTTC
>TRBV27|few|TRBJ2-7|NA
CASRRLTDSSEQYF
TGTGCCAGCAGACGGTTGACTGACTCTTCCGAGCAGTACTTC
>TRBV24-1|NA|TRBJ2-1|TRBD2
CATLCNKNLLAASYNEQFF
TGTGCCACACTTTGCAACAAGAACCTCCTAGCGGCCTCCTACAATGAGCAGTTCTTC
>TRBV29-1|NA|TRBJ1-1|NA
CSVEVRTGVGVGTEAFF
TGCAGCGTTGAAGTCCGGACGGGGGTTGGGGTGGGCACTGAAGCTTTCTTT
>TRBV7-6|NA|TRBJ2-1|NA
CASSYRRGLSSYNEQFF
TGTGCCAGCAGTTACCGACGAGGACTTAGCTCCTACAATGAGCAGTTCTTC
>TRBV6-1|few|TRBJ2-4|NA
CASSEVSWEGQAKLAKNIQYF
TGTGCCAGCAGTGAAGTTTCGTGGGAGGGACAGGCCAAATTAGCCAAAAACATTCAGTACTTC
>TRBV29-1|few|TRBJ2-1|NA
CSENNEQFF
TGCAGCGAAAACAATGAGCAGTTCTTC
>TRBV20-1|NA|TRBJ1-1|TRBD1
CSASQGEAEAFF
TGCAGTGCTAGCCAGGGGGAGGCTGAAGCTTTCTTT
>TRBV20-1|NA|TRBJ2-5|NA
CSASPVEEQYF
TGCAGTGCTAGCCCTGTGGAGGAGCAGTACTTC
>TRBV12-3/TRBV12-4|NA|TRBJ2-7|NA
CASTSGRGMEAQYF
TGTGCCAGCACATCGGGCAGGGGTATGGAGGCCCAGTACTTC
>TRBV5-1|few|TRBJ2-2|NA
CASSLVQSTGELFF
TGCGCCAGCAGCTTGGTACAGTCCACCGGGGAGCTGTTTTTT
>TRBV20-1|many|TRBJ2-3|NA
CSAGTDTQYF
TGCAGCGCCGGCACAGATACGCAGTATTTT
>TRBV7-3|NA|TRBJ2-7|NA
CASSSTETYEQYF
TGTGCCAGCAGCTCGACGGAAACCTACGAGCAGTACTTC
>TRBV6-6|NA|TRBJ2-7|TRBD1
CASSYNGRTGGYEQYF
TGTGCCAGCAGTTACAACGGGCGGACAGGGGGCTACGAGCAGTACTTC
>TRBV24-1|few|TRBJ2-1|NA
CATSSGPNNEQFF
TGTGCCACCAGTAGCGGCCCCAACAATGAGCAGTTCTTC
>TRBV29-1|few|TRBJ2-1|TRBD2
CSVGGGSQEQFF
TGCAGCGTTGGGGGAGGGTCCCAAGAGCAGTTCTTC
>TRBV28|NA|TRBJ2-7|NA
CASSVLGDREQYF
TGTGCCAGCAGTGTATTGGGAGACCGCGAGCAGTACTTC
>TRBV29-1|NA|TRBJ1-4|NA
CSVETRATNEKLFF
TGCAGCGTTGAAACCAGAGCAACTAATGAAAAACTGTTTTTT
>TRBV3-1|NA|TRBJ2-1|NA
CASSQSVVTGPYHEQFF
TGTGCCAGCAGCCAGTCGGTTGTAACGGGGCCCTATCATGAGCAGTTCTTC
>TRBV7-2|once|TRBJ2-4|NA
CASSLNADGFGQYF
TGTGCCAGCAGCTTAAACGCGGACGGGTTCGGGCAGTACTTC
>TRBV5-1|few|TRBJ1-2|NA
CASSLEALTGPIGYTF
TGCGCCAGCAGCTTGGAAGCCCTTACAGGGCCTATAGGCTACACCTTC
>TRBV6-2/TRBV6-3|NA|TRBJ2-1|TRBD2
CAIGTSLDEQFF
TGTGCCATCGGGACTAGCCTCGATGAGCAGTTCTTC
>TRBV7-9|few|TRBJ2-7|NA
CASSLLVLGPRDEQYF
TGTGCCAGCAGCTTACTTGTGCTGGGCCCCCGGGACGAGCAGTACTTC
>TRBV7-2|NA|TRBJ1-4|TRBD1
CASISNPGQGSNEKLFF
TGTGCCAGCATCTCCAATCCGGGACAGGGGTCCAATGAAAAACTGTTTTTT
>TRBV4-1|NA|TRBJ1-1|NA
CASSQVPRDTEAFF
TGCGCCAGCAGCCAAGTCCCCAGGGACACTGAAGCTTTCTTT
>TRBV6-5|few|TRBJ2-3|TRBD2
CASSYTGSSGGNTDTQYF
TGTGCCAGCAGTTACACCGGATCTAGCGGGGGGAACACAGATACGCAGTATTTT
>TRBV20-1|NA|TRBJ2-1|NA
CSARDWGPGDYNEQFF
TGCAGTGCTAGAGATTGGGGTCCCGGGGACTACAATGAGCAGTTCTTC
>TRBV4-1|few|TRBJ2-7|TRBD1
CASSQEVVRDRGREQYF
TGCGCCAGCAGCCAAGAAGTAGTTCGGGACAGGGGGCGCGAGCAGTACTTC
>TRBV7-2|NA|TRBJ1-4|NA
CASSLSTNEKLFF
TGTGCCAGCAGCTTATCAACTAATGAAAAACTGTTTTTT
>TRBV3-1|NA|TRBJ1-2|NA
CASSPSGGSYGYTF
TGTGCCAGCAGCCCCAGCGGCGGAAGCTATGGCTACACCTTC
>TRBV28|NA|TRBJ1-5|TRBD1
CASRDRAYNQPQHF
TGTGCCAGCCGGGACAGGGCTTACAATCAGCCCCAGCATTTT
>TRBV7-9|few|TRBJ2-7|NA
CASSQGPPSDYEQYF
TGTGCCAGCAGCCAAGGTCCTCCCTCAGATTACGAGCAGTACTTC